The 14 T cell receptor beta chains given below trace back to one sample, sequenced in a study of regulatory T cells in long-lasting Graves disease. Time point described: newly diagnosed GD, antithyroid drugs for less than 3 months. RNA from PBMCs was the source of the TCR library. Arm-PCR with iRepertoire HTBI primers amplified the CDR3 regions for these TCR beta libraries. Using its own MiXCR run on the multiplex PCR reads, TCRdb lists one record per CDR3 protein. Here the sample spans hundreds of thousands of distinct CDR3 sequences, roughly 16% being singletons. These sequences were also reported in another study, on T cells in Graves' hyperthyroidism and ophthalmopathy.

The sequenced sample was peripheral blood mononuclear cells (PBMCs), obtained at new diagnosis, from a patient treated with antithyroid drugs. All receptors derive from a woman aged 30 to 39 with Graves disease.

This clonotype was seen a single time. The chain links TRBV20-1 to TRBJ2-7; tentative D call: TRBD2 (6 bases). Between the trimmed V and J ends, which lost 2 bases and 1 base, there was a span of 12 bases. The CDR3 covers 14 residues. Germline-derived CDR1 and CDR2 are DFQATT and SNEGSKA (reference sequence). CDR3 in amino acids: CSARYDRGSYEQYF. Here the CDR3 DNA reads TGCAGTGCTAGATATGATCGGGGGTCCTACGAGCAGTACTTC.

This clonotype was counted between two and nine times. The CDR3, as DNA: TGTGCCAGCGCTGTCCAGGGGGCCAGCTACGAGCAGTACTTC. Protein product: CASAVQGASYEQYF. The rearrangement uses TRBV2 and TRBJ2-7, with TRBD1 matching 8 bases. The CDR3 length is 14 residues. The germline V gene encodes CDR1 SNHLY and CDR2 FYNNEI. V lost 8 bases and J lost 3; bases outside the gene matches: 9.

This clonotype showed up many times. This rearrangement joins TRBV12-3 or TRBV12-4 to TRBJ2-7; possible D gene TRBD1, 6 bases. The CDR3 length is 14 residues. V was trimmed by 6 bases and J by 7 bases, leaving 19 bases between them. The CDR3 spells CASSGTRAPFEQYF. The CDR3 DNA is TGTGCCAGCAGCGGGACAAGGGCCCCATTTGAGCAGTACTTC.

Points on this clonotype: The conserved closing phenylalanine or tryptophan is absent in this CDR3, likely reflecting a read error. The chain has TRBV19 and TRBJ1-1; 8 bases align to TRBD1. After removal of 4 bases from V and 7 bases from J, the junction contained 5 bases not matched to a gene. The CDR3 totals 13 residues. CDR1 is LNHDA, CDR2 SQIVND, per germline (reference sequence). The chain's CDR3 is CASSRQGIGEAFS. CDR3 in DNA: TGTGCCAGTAGTAGACAGGGGATCGGTGAAGCTTTCTCT.

Ten or more counts support this clonotype. The chain couples TRBV7-2 to TRBJ1-2; 11 positions match TRBD1. Trimming removed 4 bases from V and 5 bases from J; junction bases left unmatched: 6. Germline CDR1 reads SGHTA; CDR2 reads FQGNSA. The CDR3 length is 15 residues. The CDR3 protein is CASSSGQGAKYGYTF. CDR3 DNA: TGTGCCAGCAGCTCCGGACAGGGGGCGAAATATGGCTACACCTTC.

This clonotype was counted at least ten times. V is TRBV27 and J is TRBJ1-5; the match to TRBD1 covers 8 bases. From germline, CDR1 is MNHEY and CDR2 SMNVEV (reference sequence). The CDR3 is 16 residues long. V trimming: 2 bases; J trimming: 5 bases; junction bases outside the gene matches: 8. The CDR3: CASSLKGRGLDQPQHF. For the CDR3, the DNA is TGTGCCAGCAGTTTAAAAGGCAGGGGGCTGGATCAGCCCCAGCATTTT.

There are many counts of this clonotype. The V call is TRBV2, the J call TRBJ2-3; D tentatively fits TRBD1 or TRBD2 (6 bases each). V lost 7 bases and J 4 bases, leaving 15 bases between the germline ends. The CDR3 is 14 residues long. In germline, CDR1 is SNHLY, CDR2 FYNNEI. Here the CDR3 reads CASKMRGAADTQYF. CDR3 nucleotide sequence: TGTGCCAGCAAAATGAGGGGGGCAGCAGATACGCAGTATTTT. Using reference TRBV2 and TRBJ2-3 for the parts outside the CDR3, the full variable domain is EPEVTQTPSHQVTQMGQEVILRCVPISNHLYFYWYRQILGQKVEFLVSFYNNEISEKSEIFDDQFSVERPDGSNFTLKIRSTKLEDSAMYFCASKMRGAADTQYFGPGTRLTVL.

The table lists this clonotype with many counts. V gene TRBV10-1 combines with J gene TRBJ2-1; 7 bases are a match to TRBD2. V dropped 4 bases and J dropped 9; count of bases not matched to a gene: 12. CDR1 is WNHNN, CDR2 SYGVQD, per germline (reference sequence). The CDR3 consists of 15 residues. As DNA, the CDR3 is TGCGCCAGCAGTGCGAGCGGGATGGCCAATATTGAGCAGTTCTTC. It codes for CASSASGMANIEQFF.

Many counts were recorded for this clonotype. The rearrangement links TRBV7-2 to TRBJ1-1; TRBD1 matches at 9 bases. This CDR3 is 16 amino acids long. V gave up 0 bases and J gave up 4 bases; unmatched junction bases: 6. Germline loops: CDR1 SGHTA, CDR2 FQGNSA. The CDR3 here is CASSLATGGGGTEAFF. The CDR3 DNA is TGTGCCAGCAGCTTAGCCACAGGGGGCGGGGGCACTGAAGCTTTCTTT.

This chain joins TRBV5-1 and TRBJ2-5; 10 bases line up with TRBD2. The length of the CDR3 is 16 residues. Germline values: CDR1 SGHRS, CDR2 YFSETQ. The V and J ends lost 3 bases and 6 bases, in that order; junction bases with no gene match: 11. CDR3 amino acids: CASSSLAGAISQTQYF. DNA for the CDR3: TGCGCCAGCAGCTCCCTAGCGGGAGCCATCTCACAGACCCAGTACTTC.

This clonotype was observed once. This may come from a read error, since a much larger clone is one base off. The gene calls are TRBV12-3 or TRBV12-4 and TRBJ2-1; no firm D call. The length of the CDR3 is 18 residues. V was pared by 4 bases and J by 5 bases, with 24 bases between. DNA for the CDR3: TGTGCCAGCAGTTCCCTTACCTTTCTAGTGGGTGGGAACAATGAGCAGTTCTTC. This codes for CASSSLTFLVGGNNEQFF.

This clonotype was seen ten or more times. This sequence joins TRBV20-1 and TRBJ1-1; 8 nucleotides line up with TRBD1. The CDR3 length is 15 residues. With 5 bases clipped from V and 5 bases from J, the junction kept 13 bases outside the gene matches. Germline CDR1 DFQATT, CDR2 SNEGSKA (reference sequence). The CDR3 loop reads CSAGPTRGLRTEAFF. Here the CDR3 DNA reads TGCAGTGCTGGACCAACCAGGGGGCTTAGAACTGAAGCTTTCTTT.

This sequence joins TRBV12-3 or TRBV12-4 and TRBJ2-3; a weak D match, TRBD1 (6 bases). This CDR3 has 14 residues. The V end was cut by 6 bases, the J end by 2 bases, with 12 bases between. The DNA for the CDR3 is TGTGCCAGCAGACCCGGACAGTACACAGATACGCAGTATTTT. This gives the protein CASRPGQYTDTQYF.

This clonotype was counted many times. This sequence joins TRBV28 and TRBJ1-2; D is uncertain. V dropped 6 bases and J dropped 7 bases, with 24 bases sitting between them. Germline CDR1 and CDR2: MDHEN and SYDVKM. The CDR3 spans 16 residues. Written as DNA, the CDR3 is TGTGCCAGCAGGATAATGGGTATGGGGTCCGGCGGTGGCTACACCTTC. It is translated as CASRIMGMGSGGGYTF.